The 4 T cell receptor beta chains presented below share a single source sample, sequenced in a study of CD4 T cells in relation to SARS-CoV-2 and coronaviruses. The unexposed donors gave CD4+ T cells in about 2010-2019, prior to COVID-19. Isolation of CD4+ T cells took place after around 11 days in culture. Only in-frame clones appear in the TCRdb table, and some are missing; sequencing was by immunoSEQ multiplex PCR. The sample includes 26,000 or so clones, roughly four fifths of them seen just once. These receptors are not linked to any known antigen. Sequenced sample: CD4+ T cells from PBMCs, cultured in vitro. The receptors stem from a human donor in good health.

This clone was detected only once. The V call is TRBV7-8, the J call TRBJ2-7; 7 bases match TRBD2. This CDR3 is 14 amino acids long. Trimming at V came to 6 bases and at J to 7 bases, leaving 12 bases not matched to a gene. The germline CDR1 and CDR2 sequences are SGHVS and FQNEAQ. The DNA of the CDR3 is TGTGCCAGCAGGAACCCAGAGACTAGCCAAGAGCAGTACTTC. This encodes CASRNPETSQEQYF.

The chain employs TRBV11-2 and TRBJ2-7; D unresolved. V lost 5 bases and J lost 3, with 14 bases in between. Looked up from germline, CDR1 is SGHAT and CDR2 is FQNNGV. CDR3 size: 14 residues. DNA of the CDR3: TGTGCCAGCAGCCCCGTCGGACCCAACTACGAGCAGTACTTC. Translating gives CASSPVGPNYEQYF.

The chain has TRBV3-1 (or the pseudogene TRBV3-2) and TRBJ2-7, with 7 bases aligning to TRBD2. After removal of 2 bases from V and 6 bases from J, the junction contained 4 bases not matched to a gene. Per the germline V gene, CDR1 is LGHDT and CDR2 is YNNKEL (reference sequence). This CDR3 has 13 residues. CDR3 sequence reads: CASSQRGGGEQYF. Written as DNA, the CDR3 is TGTGCCAGCAGCCAAAGGGGCGGGGGCGAGCAGTACTTC.

J is TRBJ2-2 and V is TRBV2, with TRBD1 matching 7 bases. CDR3 size: 14 residues. Germline CDR1 SNHLY, CDR2 FYNNEI. J was trimmed by 2 bases and V by 6 bases; bases with no gene match: 3. The CDR3 DNA follows: TGTGCCAGCAGGGGACAGATCAACACCGGGGAGCTGTTTTTT. Translation gives CASRGQINTGELFF.